This T cell receptor (beta chain) comes out of a study of early T cells in non-severe SARS-CoV-2 infection. For the study at large: Chains were unpaired, as sequencing was done on bulk RNA from unsorted whole blood. Study-level points and caveats: Reliance on VDJdb matching favored anti-spike CD8 responses; private and CD4 specificities were missed.

MiXCR was run by TCRdb on the 5' RACE reads, yielding one entry per CDR3 protein. The repertoire holds 85,000 to 100,000 distinct CDR3 sequences, with 11% as singletons. With regard to this clonotype: Antigen specificity is unknown.

The trim removed 8 bases at V and 0 bases at J, leaving 5 bases unmatched. There are 14 residues in the CDR3. Looked up from germline, CDR1 is MGHRA and CDR2 is YSYEKL. The source of this sequence is an adult who was a healthcare worker with PCR-confirmed SARS-CoV-2 infection or an uninfected control (not recorded which). The sequences come from whole blood, collected at baseline. The chain recombines TRBV4-1 with TRBJ2-3; 7 nucleotides line up with TRBD2. CDR3 loop: CASGEGSSTDTQYF. DNA of the CDR3: TGCGCCAGCGGGGAGGGATCTAGCACAGATACGCAGTATTTT.